This record looks at one TCR beta chain sequence and its context. A few counts support this clonotype. It lacks a known antigen. It has no much larger one-base neighbor in the sample; base qualities were not kept. The data stem from a study of T-cell memory formation after mild COVID-19 (dated by TCRdb to the early 2020s). As for the study more broadly: Most TCR sequence clusters were specific to one of the two donors. The cohort was made up of two young adult volunteers, one female and one male, who were previously healthy. Longitudinal TCRalpha and TCRbeta repertoire sequencing tracked T-cell clones expanding and contracting after mild COVID-19 in a couple of donors. Study-wide conclusions, independent of this receptor: Contracting CD4+ clones were found mainly in CM and EM memory subsets, while CD8+ clones were enriched in EMRA. The second-wave clones that peaked on day 37 were not confirmed to be SARS-CoV-2 specific. Balanced CD4/CD8 phenotypes were observed for clones contracting from day 15 to 85, whereas a bias towards CD4+ was observed for a second wave of clones expanding from day 15 to 37. The study included only a couple of mild cases, and larger cohorts that include severe cases with pre-infection samples were judged to be necessary. Some responding clones were detected in pre-infection memory, suggesting pre-existing cross-reactive memory T cells joined the SARS-CoV-2 response.

PBMCs were isolated by Ficoll-Paque density gradient centrifugation. From cysteine to phenylalanine, the CDR3 is 12 amino acids long. Just the 36-base CDR3 DNA is kept, in frame starting at base 1. From a lookup of the germline V gene, CDR1 and CDR2 are SNHLY and FYNNEI. V drops 4 bases and J drops 7 bases, leaving 9 bases in between. Data came from an Illumina NovaSeq 6000. Using 5'RACE with constant-segment primers, TCRalpha and TCRbeta cDNA libraries were constructed, with sample barcodes and unique molecular identifiers added in the process. Trizol reagent was used to extract RNA from every sample. Libraries were amplified in two PCR steps, with a second sample barcode and Illumina TruSeq adapters added in the second step. Sequencing of libraries was performed on an Illumina NovaSeq with 2 x 150 bp paired-end reads. The study's own analysis went as follows. With migec v1.2.7, reads were demultiplexed and then collapsed into UMI-guided consensus sequences. With mixcr v2.1.11, UMI consensuses were aligned to TRA and TRB V and J templates and assembled into clonotypes. A clonotype was counted as expanded or contracted only if both edgeR and NoisET called the change significant, with noise models trained on biological replicates. For edgeR calls, the cutoffs were a false discovery rate-adjusted p below 0.01 and a log2 fold-change threshold of 1. As an exploratory analysis of dynamics, max-normalized trajectories of the 1000 most abundant clonotypes were examined by PCA with hierarchical clustering. The CD4 or CD8 phenotype of responding clones was assigned using the separately sequenced CD4+ and CD8+ repertoires. TCRdb applied fastp at Q25 and MiXCR to the public reads, then kept only in-frame beta chains. Rows matching on CDR3 protein sequence are summarized as one entry with the most common DNA and genes. These V and J calls originate from TCRdb's pipeline instead of the authors' own analysis. This sample holds almost 350,000 distinct CDR3 sequences; 20% to 25% were observed only once. The ten biggest clones cover under 25% of the sample.

The rearrangement joined TRBV2 to TRBJ2-3; the D gene cannot be resolved beyond TRBD1 or TRBD2, each matching 5 bases. The sequencing sample was made of PBMCs or a T cell subset sorted from them (not recorded which). This clonotype was sampled from a young man who had mild COVID-19 (a few samples of this study predate the infection). The sample titles of this study are shuffled in the database, so cell type and time point are left out; the donor was told from shared clones. The CDR3 here reads CASSAGANTQYF. The DNA sequence reads TGTGCCAGCAGTGCCGGGGCGAATACGCAGTATTTT. Reference TRBV2 and TRBJ2-3 genes cover what lies past the CDR3, so the full variable domain is EPEVTQTPSHQVTQMGQEVILRCVPISNHLYFYWYRQILGQKVEFLVSFYNNEISEKSEIFDDQFSVERPDGSNFTLKIRSTKLEDSAMYFCASSAGANTQYFGPGTRLTVL.